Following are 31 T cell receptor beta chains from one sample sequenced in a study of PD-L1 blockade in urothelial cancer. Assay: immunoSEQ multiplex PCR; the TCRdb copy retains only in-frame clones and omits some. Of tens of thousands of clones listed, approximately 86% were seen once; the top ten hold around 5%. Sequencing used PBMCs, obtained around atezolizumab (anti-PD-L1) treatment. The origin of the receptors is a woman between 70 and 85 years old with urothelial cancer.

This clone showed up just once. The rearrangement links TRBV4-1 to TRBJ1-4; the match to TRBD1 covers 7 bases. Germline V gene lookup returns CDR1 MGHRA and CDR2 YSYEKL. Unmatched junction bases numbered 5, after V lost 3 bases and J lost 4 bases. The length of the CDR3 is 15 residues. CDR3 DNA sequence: TGCGCCAGCAGCCAGGGGGGACAGTTTAATGAAAAACTGTTTTTT. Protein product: CASSQGGQFNEKLFF.

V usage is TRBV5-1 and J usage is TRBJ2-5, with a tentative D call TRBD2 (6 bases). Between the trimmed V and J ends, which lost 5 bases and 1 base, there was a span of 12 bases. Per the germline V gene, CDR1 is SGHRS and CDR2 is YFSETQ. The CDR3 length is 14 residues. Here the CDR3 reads CASRLPGAQETQYF. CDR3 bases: TGCGCCAGCAGGCTCCCGGGAGCCCAAGAGACCCAGTACTTC.

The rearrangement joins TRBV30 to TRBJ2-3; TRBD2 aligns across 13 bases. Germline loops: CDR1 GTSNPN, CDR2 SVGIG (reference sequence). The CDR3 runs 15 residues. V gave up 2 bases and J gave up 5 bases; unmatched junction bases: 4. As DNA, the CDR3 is TGTGCCTGGAGTTTGGGACTAGCGGGGCGAGATACGCAGTATTTT. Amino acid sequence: CAWSLGLAGRDTQYF.

CDR3 in DNA: TGTGCCAGCAGTTACTCCTTGTGGGGGGGCCTGTATGAGCAGTTCTTC. The encoded protein is CASSYSLWGGLYEQFF. V gene TRBV6-5 combines with J gene TRBJ2-1; weak D call: TRBD2 (7 bases). The CDR3 runs to 16 residues. V was cut by 0 bases and J by 8 bases, with 17 bases left in between. Germline assignment: CDR1 MNHEY and CDR2 SVGAGI.

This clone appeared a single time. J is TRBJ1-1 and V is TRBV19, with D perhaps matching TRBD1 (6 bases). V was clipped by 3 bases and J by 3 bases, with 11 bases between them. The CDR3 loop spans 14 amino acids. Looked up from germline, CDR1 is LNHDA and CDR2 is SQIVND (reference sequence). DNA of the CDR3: TGTGCCAGTAGTATGGTGGGGGCGGACACTGAAGCTTTCTTT. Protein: CASSMVGADTEAFF.

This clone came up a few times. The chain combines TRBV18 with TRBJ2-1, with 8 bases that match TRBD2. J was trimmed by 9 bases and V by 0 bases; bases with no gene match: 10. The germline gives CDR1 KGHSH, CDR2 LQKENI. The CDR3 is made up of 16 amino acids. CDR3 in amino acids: CASSPPSRTSFGEQFF. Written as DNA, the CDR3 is TGTGCCAGCTCACCACCGAGCAGGACTAGCTTTGGTGAGCAGTTCTTC.

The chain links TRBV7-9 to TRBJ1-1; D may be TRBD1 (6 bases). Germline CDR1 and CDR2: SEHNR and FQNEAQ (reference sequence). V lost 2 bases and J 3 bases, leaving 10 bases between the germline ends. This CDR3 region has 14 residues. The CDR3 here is CASSLQGIDTEAFF. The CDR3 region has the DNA TGTGCCAGCAGCTTACAGGGGATCGACACTGAAGCTTTCTTT.

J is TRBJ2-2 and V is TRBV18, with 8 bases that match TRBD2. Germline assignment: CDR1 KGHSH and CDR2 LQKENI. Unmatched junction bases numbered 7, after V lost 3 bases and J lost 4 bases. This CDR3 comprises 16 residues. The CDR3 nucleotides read TGTGCCAGCTCACCTAGCCGAGCGGGGGTCACCGGGGAGCTGTTTTTT. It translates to CASSPSRAGVTGELFF.

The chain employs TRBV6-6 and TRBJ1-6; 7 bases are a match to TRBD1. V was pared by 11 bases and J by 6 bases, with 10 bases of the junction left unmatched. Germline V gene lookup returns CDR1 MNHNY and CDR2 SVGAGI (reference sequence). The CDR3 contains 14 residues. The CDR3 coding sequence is TGTGCCTCAAAGGCGGGACAGAGTAATTCACCCCTCCACTTT. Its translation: CASKAGQSNSPLHF.

CDR3 protein: CASTRDTYGYTF. The CDR3 nucleotides read TGTGCCAGCACCAGGGACACCTATGGCTACACCTTC. The V call is TRBV6-1, the J call TRBJ1-2, with a tentative D call TRBD1 (6 bases). V lost 7 bases and J lost 4, with 10 bases in between. Germline CDR1 is MNHNS and CDR2 is SASEGT. The CDR3 sequence is 12 residues long.

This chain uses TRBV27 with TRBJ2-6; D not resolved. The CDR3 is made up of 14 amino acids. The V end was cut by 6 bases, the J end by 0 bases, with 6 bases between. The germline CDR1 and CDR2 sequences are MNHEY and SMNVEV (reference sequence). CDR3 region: CASSDNSGANVLTF. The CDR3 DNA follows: TGTGCCAGCAGCGACAACTCTGGGGCCAACGTCCTGACTTTC.

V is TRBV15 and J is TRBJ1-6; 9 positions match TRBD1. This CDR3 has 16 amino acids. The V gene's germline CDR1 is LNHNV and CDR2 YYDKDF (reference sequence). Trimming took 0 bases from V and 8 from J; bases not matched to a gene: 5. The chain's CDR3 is CATSRDAGQGYSPLHF. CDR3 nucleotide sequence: TGTGCCACCAGCAGAGATGCGGGACAGGGTTATTCACCCCTCCACTTT.

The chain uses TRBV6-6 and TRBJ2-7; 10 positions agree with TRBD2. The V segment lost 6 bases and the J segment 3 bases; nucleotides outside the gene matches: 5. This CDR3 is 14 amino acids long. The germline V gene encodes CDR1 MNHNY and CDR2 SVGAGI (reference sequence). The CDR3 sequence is CASSPRTSGYEQYF. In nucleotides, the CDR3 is TGTGCCAGCAGCCCTCGGACTAGCGGCTACGAGCAGTACTTC.

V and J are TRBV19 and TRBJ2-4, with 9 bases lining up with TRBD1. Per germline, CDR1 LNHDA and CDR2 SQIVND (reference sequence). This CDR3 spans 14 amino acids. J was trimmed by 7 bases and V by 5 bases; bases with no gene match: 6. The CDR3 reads CASSVGQGTNIQYF. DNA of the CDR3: TGTGCCAGTAGTGTCGGACAGGGGACGAACATTCAGTACTTC.

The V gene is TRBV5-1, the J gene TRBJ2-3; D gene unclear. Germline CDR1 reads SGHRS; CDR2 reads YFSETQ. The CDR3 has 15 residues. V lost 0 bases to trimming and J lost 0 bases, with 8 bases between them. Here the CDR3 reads CASSLGILSTDTQYF. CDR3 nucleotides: TGCGCCAGCAGCTTGGGTATCCTTAGCACAGATACGCAGTATTTT.

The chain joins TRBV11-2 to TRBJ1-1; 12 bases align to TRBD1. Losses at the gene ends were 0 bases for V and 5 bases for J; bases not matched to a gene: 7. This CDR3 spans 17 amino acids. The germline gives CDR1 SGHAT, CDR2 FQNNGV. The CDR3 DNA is TGTGCCAGCAGCTTAGATAGTAGGGGACAGGGGGCAACTGAAGCTTTCTTT. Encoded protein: CASSLDSRGQGATEAFF.

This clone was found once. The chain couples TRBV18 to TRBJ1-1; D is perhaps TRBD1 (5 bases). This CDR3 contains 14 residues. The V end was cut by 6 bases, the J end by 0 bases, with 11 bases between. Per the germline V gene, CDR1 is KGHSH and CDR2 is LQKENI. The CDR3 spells CASSHGTMNTEAFF. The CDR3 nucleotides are TGTGCCAGCTCTCATGGGACTATGAACACTGAAGCTTTCTTT.

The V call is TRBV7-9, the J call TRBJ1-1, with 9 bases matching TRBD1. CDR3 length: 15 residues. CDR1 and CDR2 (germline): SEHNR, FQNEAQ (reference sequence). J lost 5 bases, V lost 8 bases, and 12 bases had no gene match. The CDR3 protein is CASAGQGPAGTEAFF. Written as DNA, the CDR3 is TGTGCCAGCGCGGGACAGGGTCCCGCGGGGACTGAAGCTTTCTTT.

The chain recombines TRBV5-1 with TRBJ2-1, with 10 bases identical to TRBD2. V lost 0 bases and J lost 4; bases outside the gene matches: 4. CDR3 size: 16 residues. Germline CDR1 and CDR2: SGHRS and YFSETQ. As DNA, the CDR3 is TGCGCCAGCAGCTTGGGACTAGCGGGCCCGTACAATGAGCAGTTCTTC. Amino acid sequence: CASSLGLAGPYNEQFF.

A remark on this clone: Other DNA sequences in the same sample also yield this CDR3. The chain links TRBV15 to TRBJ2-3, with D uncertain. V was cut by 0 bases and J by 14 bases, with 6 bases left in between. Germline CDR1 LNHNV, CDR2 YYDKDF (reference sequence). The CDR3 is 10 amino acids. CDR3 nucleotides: TGTGCCACCAGCAGAGATCGTCTGTATTTT. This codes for CATSRDRLYF.

DNA of the CDR3: TGTGCCAGCAGCGTAGCTCCCCAGGGCTCCTATAATTCACCCCTCCACTTT. Protein: CASSVAPQGSYNSPLHF. The J gene is TRBJ1-6, the V gene TRBV9, with D perhaps matching TRBD1 (5 bases). Germline V gene sequence: CDR1 SGDLS, CDR2 YYNGEE. Trimming took 0 bases from V and 0 from J, leaving 10 bases between them. The CDR3 is 17 amino acids.

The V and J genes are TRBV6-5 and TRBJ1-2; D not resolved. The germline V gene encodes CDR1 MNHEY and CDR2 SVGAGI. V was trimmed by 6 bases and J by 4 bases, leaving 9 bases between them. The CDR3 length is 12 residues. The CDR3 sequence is CASRRGSYGYTF. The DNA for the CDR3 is TGTGCCAGCAGGAGAGGTTCCTATGGCTACACCTTC.

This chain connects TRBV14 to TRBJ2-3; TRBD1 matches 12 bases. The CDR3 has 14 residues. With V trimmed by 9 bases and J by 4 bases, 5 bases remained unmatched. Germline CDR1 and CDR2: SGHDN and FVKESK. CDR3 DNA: TGTGCCAGGAAGGGACAGGGGGCCCCAGATACGCAGTATTTT. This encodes CARKGQGAPDTQYF.

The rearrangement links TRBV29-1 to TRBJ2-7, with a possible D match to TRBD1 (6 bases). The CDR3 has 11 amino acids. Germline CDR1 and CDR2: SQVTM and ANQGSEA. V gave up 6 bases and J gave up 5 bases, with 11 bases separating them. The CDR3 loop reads CSVFRGHEQYF. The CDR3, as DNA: TGCAGCGTATTCAGGGGTCACGAGCAGTACTTC.

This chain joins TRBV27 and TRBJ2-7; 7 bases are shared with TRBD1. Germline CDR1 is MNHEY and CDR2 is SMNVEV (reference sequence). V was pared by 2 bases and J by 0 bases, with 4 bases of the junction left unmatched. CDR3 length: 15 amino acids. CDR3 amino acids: CASSLGQALSYEQYF. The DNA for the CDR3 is TGTGCCAGCAGTTTAGGACAGGCGCTCTCCTACGAGCAGTACTTC.

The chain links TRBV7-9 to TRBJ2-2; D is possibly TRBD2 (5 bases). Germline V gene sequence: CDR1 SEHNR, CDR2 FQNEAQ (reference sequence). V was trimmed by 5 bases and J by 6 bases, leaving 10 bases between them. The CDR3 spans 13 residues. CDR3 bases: TGTGCCAGCAGCGCAAGCGGCCCCGGGGAGCTGTTTTTT. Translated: CASSASGPGELFF.

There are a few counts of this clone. The CDR3 spells CASSRGSEGTQYF. The CDR3 DNA reads as TGTGCCAGCTCCCGGGGAAGTGAGGGTACGCAGTATTTT. This chain uses TRBV6-1 with TRBJ2-3, with a tentative D call TRBD2 (5 bases). Germline lookup yields CDR1 MNHNS and CDR2 SASEGT. This CDR3 comprises 13 residues. Trimming left V 8 bases short and J 8 bases short, with 17 bases between.

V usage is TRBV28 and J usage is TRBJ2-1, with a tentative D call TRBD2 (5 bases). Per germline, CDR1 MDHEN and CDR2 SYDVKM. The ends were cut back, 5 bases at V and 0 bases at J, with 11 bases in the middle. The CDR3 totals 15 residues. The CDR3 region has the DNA TGTGCCAGCAGTGGGCAAGCGGTCTCCTACAATGAGCAGTTCTTC. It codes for CASSGQAVSYNEQFF. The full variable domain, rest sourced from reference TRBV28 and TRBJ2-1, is DVKVTQSSRYLVKRTGEKVFLECVQDMDHENMFWYRQDPGLGLRLIYFSYDVKMKEKGDIPEGYSVSREKKERFSLILESASTNQTSMYLCASSGQAVSYNEQFFGPGTRLTVL.

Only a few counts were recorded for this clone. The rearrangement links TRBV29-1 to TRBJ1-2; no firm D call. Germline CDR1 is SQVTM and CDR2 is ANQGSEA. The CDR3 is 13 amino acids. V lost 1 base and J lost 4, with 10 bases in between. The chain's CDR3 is CSVEGVRAYGYTF. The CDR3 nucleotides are TGCAGCGTTGAAGGGGTGAGGGCCTATGGCTACACCTTC.

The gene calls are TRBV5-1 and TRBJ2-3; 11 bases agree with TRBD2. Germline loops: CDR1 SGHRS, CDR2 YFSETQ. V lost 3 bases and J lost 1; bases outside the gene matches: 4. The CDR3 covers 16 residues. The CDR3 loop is CASSSTTSGGTDTQYF. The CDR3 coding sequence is TGCGCCAGCAGCTCGACGACTAGCGGGGGCACAGATACGCAGTATTTT.

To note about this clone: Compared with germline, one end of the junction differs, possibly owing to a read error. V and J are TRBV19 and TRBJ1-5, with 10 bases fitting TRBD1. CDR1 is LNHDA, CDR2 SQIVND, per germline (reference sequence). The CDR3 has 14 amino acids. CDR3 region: CASSTTGGKQPQHF. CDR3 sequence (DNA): TGTGCCAGTAGTACGACAGGGGGCAAGCAGCCCCAGCATTTT.